There are many counts of the clone carrying this T cell receptor (beta chain). Its antigen is still unknown. These data belong to a study of T cells after yellow fever vaccination. TCRdb re-called the 5' RACE reads through MiXCR, storing one row per CDR3 protein. The data show about 260,000 distinct CDR3 sequences, with about an eighth seen just once and around 0.49% held by the top ten. Study outcomes and limitations: Subsequent booster samples again held most clones from primary vaccination (96% CD4, 85% to 90% CD8). Within FACS-sorted repertoires, abundant clonotypes contaminating from the bulk population could be present.

Germline assignment: CDR1 MNHEY and CDR2 SMNVEV (reference sequence). V shed 3 bases and J shed 2 bases, with 10 bases lying between them. CDR3 size: 15 residues. This rearrangement joins TRBV27 to TRBJ2-2; TRBD1 is a possible D gene (7 bases). This sequence was found in a man in his thirties or forties who received the YFV17D yellow fever vaccine. Sequenced material: CD4+ T cells sorted from PBMCs, taken 45 days after the yellow fever booster vaccination. Here the CDR3 DNA reads TGTGCCAGCAGTTTGCAGGGGGGCAACACCGGGGAGCTGTTTTTT. This codes for CASSLQGGNTGELFF.